What follows are 18 T cell receptor beta chains derived from one specimen sequenced in a study of cytomegalovirus exposure and HLA in healthy donors. The PCR contained 60 Vbeta and 13 Jbeta primers. Some clones are missing from TCRdb's copy, which holds only in-frame ones; the method was immunoSEQ multiplex PCR. The sample yields around 150,000 clones, around 72% seen once. The sample comprised PBMCs. These receptors originate from a man aged 50-60 years in good health and CMV-seronegative.

V is TRBV6-1 and J is TRBJ2-7, with 8 bases lining up with TRBD1. V trimming: 4 bases; J trimming: 3 bases; junction bases outside the gene matches: 8. The CDR3 has 15 residues. Germline values: CDR1 MNHNS, CDR2 SASEGT. Here the CDR3 reads CASSARTGTGYEQYF. In DNA, the CDR3 is TGTGCCAGCAGTGCCCGGACAGGGACAGGCTACGAGCAGTACTTC.

This clone was recorded only once. This chain uses TRBV7-2 with TRBJ2-2; 7 bases line up with TRBD2. The V and J ends lost 4 bases and 4 bases, in that order; junction bases with no gene match: 9. CDR3 length equals 16 residues. Germline V gene lookup returns CDR1 SGHTA and CDR2 FQGNSA. The CDR3 loop is CASSSRGVALTGELFF. The CDR3, as DNA: TGTGCCAGCAGCTCCCGGGGGGTAGCGCTCACCGGGGAGCTGTTTTTT.

The J gene is TRBJ1-2, the V gene TRBV6-1; 9 nucleotides agree with TRBD1. This CDR3 has 15 amino acids. J lost 8 bases, V lost 5 bases, and 12 bases had no gene match. Germline V gene sequence: CDR1 MNHNS, CDR2 SASEGT. The CDR3 nucleotides read TGTGCCAGCAGTAATTTGGGACAGGGTTTCTCGGGCTACACCTTC. It yields the protein CASSNLGQGFSGYTF.

This clone has just a few counts. The chain couples TRBV5-1 to TRBJ1-4; possibly TRBD1 for D (5 bases). The V gene lost 0 bases and the J gene lost 0 bases, with 15 bases spanning the gap. Germline assignment: CDR1 SGHRS and CDR2 YFSETQ. This CDR3 contains 18 residues. DNA of the CDR3: TGCGCCAGCAGCTTGGCCCATATCTCAGGGCCAACTAATGAAAAACTGTTTTTT. This encodes CASSLAHISGPTNEKLFF.

This clone has more than one count but fewer than ten. V usage is TRBV5-5 and J usage is TRBJ1-6, with a weak D call TRBD1 (6 bases). CDR3 size: 17 residues. The germline V gene has CDR1 SGHKS and CDR2 YYEKEE (reference sequence). The V end was cut by 3 bases, the J end by 2 bases, with 15 bases between. CDR3 region: CASSWGPGPTYNSPLHF. CDR3 sequence (DNA): TGTGCCAGCAGCTGGGGGCCCGGGCCAACCTATAATTCACCCCTCCACTTT.

The rearrangement uses TRBV5-1 and TRBJ1-3; weak D call: TRBD1 (5 bases). CDR1 is SGHRS, CDR2 YFSETQ, per germline. The CDR3 covers 15 residues. V lost 1 base and J 0 bases, leaving 8 bases between the germline ends. In DNA, the CDR3 is TGCGCCAGCAGCTTGCTGGGACTCTCTGGAAACACCATATATTTT. It yields the protein CASSLLGLSGNTIYF.

The chain is built from TRBV5-1 and TRBJ2-7, with a tentative D call TRBD1 (6 bases). The V and J ends lost 3 bases and 5 bases respectively, with 12 bases between them. Germline assignment: CDR1 SGHRS and CDR2 YFSETQ. The CDR3 extends over 13 amino acids. CDR3 loop: CASSSQGINEQYF. The CDR3 nucleotides are TGCGCCAGCAGCTCGCAGGGGATCAACGAGCAGTACTTC.

This CDR3 is CASSLGQGYGYTF. Written as DNA, the CDR3 is TGTGCCAGCAGTTTAGGACAGGGGTATGGCTACACCTTC. The chain couples TRBV28 to TRBJ1-2, with TRBD1 identical over 9 bases. Germline CDR1 is MDHEN and CDR2 is SYDVKM. V shed 2 bases and J 5 bases; nucleotides not matched to a gene: 0. This CDR3 contains 13 residues.

This chain links TRBV6-5 with TRBJ1-1, with D uncertain. The length of the CDR3 is 14 residues. V was clipped by 6 bases and J by 1 base, with 12 bases between them. Per the germline V gene, CDR1 is MNHEY and CDR2 is SVGAGI. CDR3 sequence (DNA): TGTGCCAGCAGACTAGACGGATCGAACACTGAAGCTTTCTTT. This gives the protein CASRLDGSNTEAFF.

The chain couples TRBV10-3 to TRBJ2-1, with 15 bases identical to TRBD2. The CDR3 extends over 16 amino acids. With 2 bases clipped from V and 5 bases from J, the junction kept 1 base outside the gene matches. CDR1 is ENHRY, CDR2 SYGVKD, per germline. The CDR3 reads CAISEGTSGGNNEQFF. The DNA of the CDR3 is TGTGCCATCAGTGAGGGGACTAGCGGGGGGAACAATGAGCAGTTCTTC.

The rearrangement uses TRBV27 and TRBJ2-5; 11 bases line up with TRBD2. After removal of 7 bases from V and 5 bases from J, the junction contained 6 bases not matched to a gene. Germline loops: CDR1 MNHEY, CDR2 SMNVEV (reference sequence). This CDR3 region has 14 residues. The DNA for the CDR3 is TGTGCCAGCAAGAAACTAGCGGGGGTGGAGACCCAGTACTTC. This encodes CASKKLAGVETQYF.

This clone was seen more than once but under ten times. The chain uses TRBV2 and TRBJ2-7, with D perhaps TRBD2 (6 bases). V was cut by 5 bases and J by 7 bases, with 9 bases left in between. The CDR3 loop spans 11 amino acids. Germline V CDR1 and CDR2: SNHLY, FYNNEI. CDR3 sequence (DNA): TGTGCCAGCAGTCGAGGGAGGGAGCAGTACTTC. It is translated as CASSRGREQYF.

V is TRBV2 and J is TRBJ1-5; tentative D call: TRBD1 (6 bases). The germline V gene encodes CDR1 SNHLY and CDR2 FYNNEI. V was cut by 6 bases and J by 0 bases, with 15 bases left in between. The CDR3 is made up of 16 amino acids. CDR3 DNA sequence: TGTGCCAGCAGACAATCGACAGGTCCTAGCAATCAGCCCCAGCATTTT. Its translation: CASRQSTGPSNQPQHF. The full variable domain, in which reference TRBV2 and TRBJ1-5 provide the parts outside the CDR3, is EPEVTQTPSHQVTQMGQEVILRCVPISNHLYFYWYRQILGQKVEFLVSFYNNEISEKSEIFDDQFSVERPDGSNFTLKIRSTKLEDSAMYFCASRQSTGPSNQPQHFGDGTRLSIL.

This chain uses TRBV6-5 with TRBJ1-1; 8 bases line up with TRBD1. The CDR3 is made up of 15 amino acids. V lost 2 bases to trimming and J lost 0 bases; unmatched junction nucleotides: 2. CDR1 is MNHEY and CDR2 is SVGAGI in the germline V gene. CDR3 sequence (DNA): TGTGCCAGCAGTTACCAGGGACAGGTGAACACTGAAGCTTTCTTT. Protein sequence: CASSYQGQVNTEAFF.

This clone is judged medium-sized (0.01 to 0.1%). The V and J genes are TRBV5-6 and TRBJ2-7; D may be TRBD1 (6 bases). Deletions cut 4 bases from V and 5 bases from J, with 13 bases between. CDR3 size: 13 residues. Germline V gene sequence: CDR1 SGHDT, CDR2 YYEEEE. The CDR3 reads CASSVQGVHEQYF. The CDR3, as DNA: TGTGCCAGCAGCGTACAGGGTGTCCACGAGCAGTACTTC.

The chain has TRBV27 and TRBJ1-2; weak D call: TRBD1 (6 bases). The length of the CDR3 is 15 residues. Per the germline V gene, CDR1 is MNHEY and CDR2 is SMNVEV (reference sequence). The V end lost 6 bases, the J end lost 1 base, and 15 bases lay between the germline ends. CDR3 DNA sequence: TGTGCCAGCAGATCGGGCGGGGGCCTTAACTATGGCTACACCTTC. This sequence encodes CASRSGGGLNYGYTF.

This clone has just one count. V and J are TRBV19 and TRBJ2-2; TRBD1 agrees at 9 bases. The CDR3 totals 15 residues. V gave up 5 bases and J gave up 7 bases; unmatched junction bases: 8. Germline values: CDR1 LNHDA, CDR2 SQIVND (reference sequence). DNA for the CDR3: TGTGCCAGTAGTTTGCCCGGGACAGGGCACGGGGAGCTGTTTTTT. This gives the protein CASSLPGTGHGELFF. Using reference TRBV19 and TRBJ2-2 for the parts outside the CDR3, the full variable domain is DGGITQSPKYLFRKEGQNVTLSCEQNLNHDAMYWYRQDPGQGLRLIYYSQIVNDFQKGDIAEGYSVSREKKESFPLTVTSAQKNPTAFYLCASSLPGTGHGELFFGEGSRLTVL.

J is TRBJ1-1 and V is TRBV5-4; D possibly corresponds to TRBD1 (5 bases). V dropped 4 bases and J dropped 1 base, with 14 bases sitting between them. The CDR3 spans 15 residues. Germline CDR1 SGHNT, CDR2 YYREEE (reference sequence). In DNA form, the CDR3 reads TGTGCCAGCAGCCCCTCGGGGGGTCAGAACACTGAAGCTTTCTTT. Translating it yields CASSPSGGQNTEAFF. Drawing the rest from reference TRBV5-4 and TRBJ1-1, the complete variable domain is ETGVTQSPTHLIKTRGQQVTLRCSSQSGHNTVSWYQQALGQGPQFIFQYYREEENGRGNFPPRFSGLQFPNYSSELNVNALELDDSALYLCASSPSGGQNTEAFFGQGTRLTVV.